The T cell receptor (beta chain) described here comes from a study of blood T cell repertoires in COVID-19. As for the study in general: PBMCs, B-cell-depleted T cells, or T cells provided the cDNA or gDNA that made up the material.

The germline V gene encodes CDR1 SGHAT and CDR2 FQNNGV. The CDR3 totals 12 residues. Trimming took 6 bases from V and 5 from J, leaving 9 bases between them. This clone was observed a few times. The table came from immunoSEQ multiplex PCR; TCRdb's copy has only in-frame clones and leaves some out. This table holds approximately 220,000 clones, 65% to 85% found once. Participant reports of clinical history set cohort assignment. The sequence was obtained from a woman between 35 and 50 years old with acute COVID-19. The rearrangement joins TRBV11-2 to TRBJ2-3; D perhaps matches TRBD2 (6 bases). Sequenced: PBMCs or T cells enriched from blood (not recorded which). CDR3 in amino acids: CASSPAGDTQYF. DNA of the CDR3: TGTGCCAGCAGTCCAGCGGGAGATACGCAGTATTTT.